A single TCR beta chain is shown here with its context. Trimming removed 5 bases at V and 0 bases at J, with 10 bases between. Germline assignment: CDR1 MNHEY and CDR2 SMNVEV (reference sequence). The CDR3 runs 14 residues. The source of the sample is a study of T cell changes during pregnancy in multiple sclerosis. Libraries were prepared by immunoSEQ multiplex PCR; TCRdb keeps only in-frame clonotypes and omits some of them. The sample records fewer than 65,000 clones, approximately 94% being singletons. This sequence joins TRBV27 and TRBJ1-1; no definite D call. The source is a female donor with multiple sclerosis, enrolled in a pregnancy study. Source: CD4+ T cells from peripheral blood mononuclear cells, taken in the third trimester of pregnancy. The CDR3 DNA sequence: TGTGCCAGCAGTACCTCCGGGGTGAACACTGAAGCTTTCTTT. Translating it yields CASSTSGVNTEAFF.